What follows are 3 T cell receptor beta chains derived from one specimen sequenced in a study of T cells in Graves' hyperthyroidism and ophthalmopathy. Researchers amplified the TCR beta CDR3 regions from RNA transcripts. Primed by the HTBI set, a first-round RT-PCR was run on the TCR CDR3. One entry per CDR3 protein results from TCRdb running MiXCR on the multiplex PCR reads. Seen here are about 560,000 distinct CDR3 sequences, 14% observed once, and the top ten hold about 15%. Material for sequencing was blood. These receptor sequences come from a middle-aged woman with Graves' hyperthyroidism.

The chain couples TRBV25-1 to TRBJ2-1; 11 bases are shared with TRBD2. After removal of 4 bases from V and 1 base from J, the junction contained 15 bases not matched to a gene. CDR1 and CDR2 from the germline V gene are MGHDK and SYGVNS. This CDR3 is 20 amino acids long. DNA of the CDR3: TGTGCCAGCAGTGGCCCCGGACTAGCGGGTCGGGGCCTTTCCTACAATGAGCAGTTCTTC. Translated: CASSGPGLAGRGLSYNEQFF. Variable domain in full (rest from reference TRBV25-1 and TRBJ2-1): EADIYQTPRYLVIGTGKKITLECSQTMGHDKMYWYQQDPGMELHLIHYSYGVNSTEKGDLSSESTVSRIRTEHFPLTLESARPSHTSQYLCASSGPGLAGRGLSYNEQFFGPGTRLTVL.

This chain uses TRBV15 with TRBJ2-2; D assignment may be TRBD1 or TRBD2 (5 bases each). The CDR3 runs to 17 residues. Between the trimmed V and J ends, which lost 3 bases and 8 bases, there was a span of 22 bases. In germline, CDR1 is LNHNV, CDR2 YYDKDF (reference sequence). CDR3: CATSRDWDAPTKGELFF. Written as DNA, the CDR3 is TGTGCCACCAGCAGGGATTGGGACGCCCCCACAAAAGGGGAGCTGTTTTTT.

The V call is TRBV25-1, the J call TRBJ2-7, with D uncertain. Trimming left V 0 bases short and J 3 bases short, with 6 bases between. The CDR3 is 13 amino acids. Germline V gene data show CDR1 as MGHDK and CDR2 as SYGVNS. CDR3 sequence: CASSEYTSYEQYF. DNA for the CDR3: TGTGCCAGCAGTGAATATACCAGCTACGAGCAGTACTTC.